This entry describes one T cell receptor (beta chain). Trimming cost V 3 bases and J 9 bases, with 21 bases left between them. CDR1 MNHEY and CDR2 SMNVEV come from the germline V gene (reference sequence). This CDR3 is built from 17 residues. These data belong to a study of blood T cell repertoires in COVID-19. Background on the study: Collection of acute and convalescent COVID-19 samples took place in the United States, Italy and Spain. In each case, the material was cDNA or gDNA derived from T cells, B-cell-depleted T cells, or PBMCs.

How the authors handled the data: Cell counts per sample came from amplifying reference gene primers. Generated by immunoSEQ multiplex PCR, the TCRdb table keeps only in-frame clones and is missing some. That table furnishes V, J and clone size, whereas the DNA furnished D and trimming. This table has about 40,000 clones, about 86% appearing once. V usage is TRBV27 and J usage is TRBJ1-6; D uncertain. Sequenced: peripheral blood. The origin of this receptor is a woman in her sixties or seventies with acute or convalescent COVID-19. The DNA of the CDR3 is TGTGCCAGCAGTTTCGCGGGTTTGGGTTTTCTGTCTTCACCCCTCCACTTT. Its translation is CASSFAGLGFLSSPLHF.